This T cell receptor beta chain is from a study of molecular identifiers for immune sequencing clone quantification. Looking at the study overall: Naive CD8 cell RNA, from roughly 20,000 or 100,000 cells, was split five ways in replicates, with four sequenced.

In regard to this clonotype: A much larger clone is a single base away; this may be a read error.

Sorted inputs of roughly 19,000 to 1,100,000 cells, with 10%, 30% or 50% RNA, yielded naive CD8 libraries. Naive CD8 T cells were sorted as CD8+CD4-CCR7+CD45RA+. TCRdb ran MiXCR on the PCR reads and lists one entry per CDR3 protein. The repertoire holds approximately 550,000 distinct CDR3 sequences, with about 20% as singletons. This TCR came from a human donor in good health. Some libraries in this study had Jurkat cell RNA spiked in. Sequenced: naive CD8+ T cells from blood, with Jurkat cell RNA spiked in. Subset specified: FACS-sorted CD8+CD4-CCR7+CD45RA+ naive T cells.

The CDR3, as DNA: TGTGCCAGTGGTACGGACAGTCGGGAGACCCAGTACTTC. Its translation: CASGTDSRETQYF. This chain joins TRBV19 and TRBJ2-5; a weak D match, TRBD1 (6 bases). Trimming took off 8 bases at V and 5 bases at J, with 15 bases between the two ends. Per the germline V gene, CDR1 is LNHDA and CDR2 is SQIVND (reference sequence). The CDR3 runs 13 residues.